This T cell receptor beta chain was sequenced for a study of cytomegalovirus exposure and HLA in healthy donors. A note on this clone: The target antigen is unknown.

Findings and limits, study-wide: HLA alleles showed associations with roughly 17,000 TCR beta sequences in a later analysis, at a 0.05 false discovery rate.

The PCR made use of 60 Vbeta and 13 Jbeta primers. Data came from immunoSEQ multiplex PCR; TCRdb stores just in-frame clones and leaves some out. Found here are approximately 260,000 clones, about 83% of them singletons; the top ten hold 2%. Trimming cost V 5 bases and J 0 bases; bases outside gene matches: 4. The CDR3 sequence is 15 residues long. Germline V gene lookup returns CDR1 SEHNR and CDR2 FQNEAQ (reference sequence). The rearrangement joins TRBV7-9 to TRBJ2-3; TRBD1 matches at 8 bases. This sequence was found in a woman aged 40 to 49 in good health and CMV-seropositive. Sequencing was carried out using PBMCs. The CDR3 bases are TGTGCCAGCAGCCCCGACAGGGGAAGCACAGATACGCAGTATTTT. It is translated as CASSPDRGSTDTQYF.